A single sample is the source of the 6 T cell receptor beta chains below, sequenced in a study of T cell repertoires in cytomegalovirus infection. For these receptors, no antigen is known. Each CDR3 protein is one row after TCRdb ran MiXCR on the reads. The table has approximately 730,000 distinct CDR3 sequences, almost 30% seen once. This material consisted of cultured CD8+ T cells from PBMCs, taken from culture after CMV antigen stimulation. Receptor source: a human donor in good health (CMV status not recorded). Some clones in this sample may be carry-over from other donors' samples.

In its sample, this clonotype was seen a few times. J is TRBJ2-1 and V is TRBV4-1, with TRBD2 matching over 9 bases. The CDR3 contains 18 residues. The V gene end was trimmed by 3 bases and the J gene end by 7 bases; junction bases not matched to a gene: 16. The V gene's germline CDR1 is MGHRA and CDR2 YSYEKL. The CDR3 is CASSQVGVRRGGINEQFF. In DNA, the CDR3 is TGCGCCAGCAGCCAGGTTGGAGTACGGCGGGGGGGCATTAATGAGCAGTTCTTC.

This clonotype came up a few times. The rearrangement joins TRBV5-6 to TRBJ1-1; D is unclear. The CDR3 spans 12 residues. The V end lost 4 bases, the J end lost 5 bases, and 9 bases lay between the germline ends. Germline lookup yields CDR1 SGHDT and CDR2 YYEEEE. The CDR3 DNA reads as TGTGCCAGCAGCGCCGGTAGGACTGAAGCTTTCTTT. This codes for CASSAGRTEAFF.

A word on this clonotype: The junction and the germline gene differ at one end; a read error may be behind it. This sequence joins TRBV7-3 and TRBJ2-1, with D maybe TRBD1 (5 bases). Germline V gene data show CDR1 as SGHTA and CDR2 as FQGTGA. The CDR3 has 13 amino acids. The CDR3 DNA sequence: TGTGCCAGCAGCTCTCCAGGGTACAGTGAGCAGTTCTTC. Its translation: CASSSPGYSEQFF.

The rearrangement joins TRBV27 to TRBJ2-7; maybe TRBD2 (7 bases). The germline CDR1 and CDR2 sequences are MNHEY and SMNVEV (reference sequence). V lost 3 bases and J lost 3, with 15 bases in between. The CDR3 runs to 15 residues. CDR3 bases: TGTGCCAGCAGTTTGGGGGGGGCCTTCCTCTACGAGCAGTACTTC. Translation gives CASSLGGAFLYEQYF.

The sample holds a few counts of this clonotype. The chain employs TRBV6-1 and TRBJ2-7; perhaps TRBD2 as D (6 bases). This CDR3 has 15 amino acids. CDR1 and CDR2 from the germline V gene are MNHNS and SASEGT. V lost 2 bases and J lost 9, with 20 bases in between. CDR3 coding DNA: TGTGCCAGCAGTGAAAATGTGGGCGGGACCGTCGGGCAGTACTTC. Its translation: CASSENVGGTVGQYF.

This rearrangement joins TRBV4-1 to TRBJ2-1; 11 bases fit TRBD2. The CDR3 totals 16 residues. Germline CDR1 is MGHRA and CDR2 is YSYEKL. V dropped 5 bases and J dropped 6; count of bases not matched to a gene: 9. The CDR3 coding sequence is TGCGCCAGCAGCTACCCGGGACTAGCGGTTCTCAATGAGCAGTTCTTC. This encodes CASSYPGLAVLNEQFF.